This T cell receptor beta chain was identified during a study of blood T cell repertoires in COVID-19. The CDR3 is made up of 15 amino acids. Trimming took 0 bases from V and 10 from J, leaving 13 bases between them. CDR1 is LNHNV, CDR2 YYDKDF, per germline (reference sequence). The protocol was immunoSEQ multiplex PCR, while the TCRdb copy is restricted to in-frame clones and leaves out a portion. The sample includes 400,000 or so clones, roughly 89% of them seen just once. The chain employs TRBV15 and TRBJ1-6, with TRBD1 as a possible D gene (6 bases). Sequenced: peripheral blood. The clonotype originates from a man aged 18 to 29 with COVID-19, enrolled during active disease. The CDR3 loop reads CATSRDTGSWSPLHF. The CDR3 nucleotides read TGTGCCACCAGCAGAGATACAGGGTCTTGGTCACCCCTCCACTTT.